The subject of this entry is one TCR beta chain. No antigen is known for it. Healthy Caucasians from Russia aged roughly 6 to 95 served as donors. Total RNA amounts of at least 5.5 micrograms were extracted per sample. This specimen comes from a study of blood T cells in healthy people across ages. Overall study results and limits: Researchers judged that diversity estimates from one million T cells fell short of true values. Long-lived donors had more naive CD4+ cells and higher diversity than aged donors.

The V end was cut by 0 bases, the J end by 2 bases, with 10 bases between. The CDR3 has 15 amino acids. Germline CDR1 and CDR2: MNHEY and SVGAGI. A second PCR of 7 to 11 cycles used a sample-barcoded 5' primer and a J-beta primer mix. TCRdb reanalysed the 5' RACE reads using MiXCR and keeps one entry per CDR3 protein. The sample yields some 1.5 million distinct CDR3 sequences, roughly 30% seen once. The source is a woman aged 25 to 39 in good health. This rearrangement joins TRBV6-5 to TRBJ2-5; D uncertain. The sequenced material came from blood. CDR3 nucleotide sequence: TGTGCCAGCAGTTACTCGGTCCGGCTACAAGAGACCCAGTACTTC. Translation gives CASSYSVRLQETQYF.